This TCR beta chain comes out of a study of cytomegalovirus exposure and HLA in healthy donors. CDR3 length: 17 amino acids. Germline V gene data show CDR1 as MNHEY and CDR2 as SMNVEV (reference sequence). Study outcomes and limitations: Later genetic work tied a missense DCLRE1C variant to beta-chain V and J trimming. From TCR beta sequences, most subjects' HLA-A and HLA-B alleles were reportedly predicted accurately. Another analysis was done later, and it associated 15,000 or so TCR beta sequences with HLA alleles at 0.05 false discovery rate.

Note on this clone: Its specificity is unknown.

PCR involved 60 Vbeta and 13 Jbeta primers. Some clones are missing from TCRdb's copy, which holds only in-frame ones; the method was immunoSEQ multiplex PCR. The sample includes roughly 100,000 clones, 75% to 90% of them seen just once. Donors were nominally healthy when sampled, though unrecorded immune exposures were likely. The source is a man aged 35-49 years in good health and CMV-seronegative. The J gene is TRBJ1-5, the V gene TRBV27, with D perhaps matching TRBD1 (6 bases). Judging by the DNA end, TRBJ2-3 fits better; the J call may be wrong. Specimen: PBMCs. The CDR3 here is CASSSEVPTGLVQPQYF. The CDR3 DNA reads TGTGCCAGCAGTTCAGAAGTACCCACAGGGCTAGTCCAGCCCCAGTATTTT.